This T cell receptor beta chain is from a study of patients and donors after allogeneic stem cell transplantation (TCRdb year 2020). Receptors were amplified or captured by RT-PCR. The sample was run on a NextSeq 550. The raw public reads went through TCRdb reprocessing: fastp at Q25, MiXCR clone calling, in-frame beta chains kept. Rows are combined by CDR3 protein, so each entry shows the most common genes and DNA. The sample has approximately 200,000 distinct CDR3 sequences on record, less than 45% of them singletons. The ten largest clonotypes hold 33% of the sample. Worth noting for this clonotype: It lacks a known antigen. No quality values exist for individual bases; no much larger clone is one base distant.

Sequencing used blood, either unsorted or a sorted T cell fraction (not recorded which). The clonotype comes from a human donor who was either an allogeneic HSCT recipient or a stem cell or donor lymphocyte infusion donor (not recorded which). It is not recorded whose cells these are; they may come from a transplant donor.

The DNA reads TGTGCCAGCAGTTTAAGTCTGAGCGGGAGGTCGGCAAATGAGCAGTTCTTC. Its protein product is CASSLSLSGRSANEQFF. In this chain, TRBV12-3 or TRBV12-4 is recombined with TRBJ2-1; TRBD2 aligns with 9 central bases. Taken from cysteine to phenylalanine, the CDR3 has 17 residues. The sequence is cut down to CDR3 DNA, 51 bases in frame from base 1. The junction shows trimming of 2 bases on V and 7 bases on J, and the gene matches do not reach 12 bases of it.